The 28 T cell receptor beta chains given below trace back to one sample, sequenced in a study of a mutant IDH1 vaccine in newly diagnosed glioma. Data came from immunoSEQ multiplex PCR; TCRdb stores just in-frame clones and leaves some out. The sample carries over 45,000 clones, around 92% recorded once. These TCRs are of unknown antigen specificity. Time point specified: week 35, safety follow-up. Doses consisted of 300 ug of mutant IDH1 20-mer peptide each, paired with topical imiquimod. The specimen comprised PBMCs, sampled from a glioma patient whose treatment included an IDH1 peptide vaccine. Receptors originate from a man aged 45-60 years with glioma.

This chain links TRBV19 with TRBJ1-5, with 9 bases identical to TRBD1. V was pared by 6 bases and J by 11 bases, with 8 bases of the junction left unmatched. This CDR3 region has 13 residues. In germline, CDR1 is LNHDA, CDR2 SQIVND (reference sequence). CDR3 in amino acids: CASSGQGPQSQHF. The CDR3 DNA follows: TGTGCCAGTAGCGGACAGGGGCCCCAGTCCCAGCATTTT. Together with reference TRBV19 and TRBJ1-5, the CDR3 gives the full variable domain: DGGITQSPKYLFRKEGQNVTLSCEQNLNHDAMYWYRQDPGQGLRLIYYSQIVNDFQKGDIAEGYSVSREKKESFPLTVTSAQKNPTAFYLCASSGQGPQSQHFGDGTRLSIL.

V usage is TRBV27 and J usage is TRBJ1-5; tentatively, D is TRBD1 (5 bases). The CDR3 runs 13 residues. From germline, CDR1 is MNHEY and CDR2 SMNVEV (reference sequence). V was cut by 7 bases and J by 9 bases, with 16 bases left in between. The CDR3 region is CASTGPGGWPQHF. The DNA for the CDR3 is TGTGCCAGCACCGGCCCCGGGGGGTGGCCCCAGCATTTT.

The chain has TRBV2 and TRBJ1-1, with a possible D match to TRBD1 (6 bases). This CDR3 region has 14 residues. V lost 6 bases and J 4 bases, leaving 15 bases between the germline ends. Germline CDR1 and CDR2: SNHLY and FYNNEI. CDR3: CASRLGGAFTEAFF. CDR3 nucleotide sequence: TGTGCCAGCAGGTTGGGGGGCGCGTTCACTGAAGCTTTCTTT.

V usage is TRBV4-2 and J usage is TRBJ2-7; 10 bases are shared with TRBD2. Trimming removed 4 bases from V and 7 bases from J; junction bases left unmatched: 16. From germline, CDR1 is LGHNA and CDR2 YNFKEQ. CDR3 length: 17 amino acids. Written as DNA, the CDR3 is TGTGCCAGCAGCCCGGGGGGAGTAGCGGGAGGCACGGGGGAGCAGTACTTC. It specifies CASSPGGVAGGTGEQYF.

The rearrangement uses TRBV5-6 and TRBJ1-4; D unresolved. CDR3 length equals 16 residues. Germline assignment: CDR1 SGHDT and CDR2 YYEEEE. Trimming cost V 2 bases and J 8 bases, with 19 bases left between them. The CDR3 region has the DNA TGTGCCAGCAGCTTAAATGGAGGGCGAAGTTGGGAAAAACTGTTTTTT. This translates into CASSLNGGRSWEKLFF.

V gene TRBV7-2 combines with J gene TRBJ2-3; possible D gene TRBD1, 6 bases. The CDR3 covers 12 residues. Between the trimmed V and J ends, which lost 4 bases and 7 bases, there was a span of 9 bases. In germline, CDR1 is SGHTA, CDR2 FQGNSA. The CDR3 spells CASSYGTNTQYF. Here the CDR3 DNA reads TGTGCCAGCAGCTACGGGACAAATACGCAGTATTTT.

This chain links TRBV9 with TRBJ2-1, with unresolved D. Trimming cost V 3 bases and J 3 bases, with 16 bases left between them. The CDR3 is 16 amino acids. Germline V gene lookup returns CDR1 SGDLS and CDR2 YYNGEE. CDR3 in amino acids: CASSDNIQSIYNEQFF. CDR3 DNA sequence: TGTGCCAGCAGCGACAACATACAAAGCATCTACAATGAGCAGTTCTTC.

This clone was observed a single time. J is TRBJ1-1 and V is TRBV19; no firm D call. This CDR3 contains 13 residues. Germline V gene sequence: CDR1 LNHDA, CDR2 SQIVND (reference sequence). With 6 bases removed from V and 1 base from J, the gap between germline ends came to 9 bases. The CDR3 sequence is CASRPGQNTEAFF. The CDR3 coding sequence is TGTGCCAGTAGACCCGGCCAGAACACTGAAGCTTTCTTT.

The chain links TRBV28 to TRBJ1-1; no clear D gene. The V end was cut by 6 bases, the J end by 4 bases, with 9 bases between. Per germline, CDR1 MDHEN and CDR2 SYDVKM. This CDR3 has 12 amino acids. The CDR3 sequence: CASREVGTEAFF. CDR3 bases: TGTGCCAGCAGAGAGGTGGGCACTGAAGCTTTCTTT.

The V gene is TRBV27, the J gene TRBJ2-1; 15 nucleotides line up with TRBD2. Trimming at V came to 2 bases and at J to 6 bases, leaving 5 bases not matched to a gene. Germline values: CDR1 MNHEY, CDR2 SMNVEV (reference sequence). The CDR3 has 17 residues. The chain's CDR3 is CASSLRTSGGAGNEQFF. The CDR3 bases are TGTGCCAGCAGTTTAAGGACTAGCGGGGGGGCCGGCAATGAGCAGTTCTTC.

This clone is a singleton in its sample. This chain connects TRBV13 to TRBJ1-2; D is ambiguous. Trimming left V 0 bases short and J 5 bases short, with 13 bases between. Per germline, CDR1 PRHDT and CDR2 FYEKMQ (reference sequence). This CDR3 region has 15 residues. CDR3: CASSLGPVSQYGYTF. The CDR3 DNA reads TGTGCCAGCAGCTTAGGCCCGGTATCACAGTATGGCTACACCTTC.

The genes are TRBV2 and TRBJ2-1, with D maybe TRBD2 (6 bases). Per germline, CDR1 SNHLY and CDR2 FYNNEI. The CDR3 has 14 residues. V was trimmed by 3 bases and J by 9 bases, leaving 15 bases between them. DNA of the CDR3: TGTGCCAGCAGTGATATGGAGTTCGGGAGTGAGCAGTTCTTC. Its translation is CASSDMEFGSEQFF.

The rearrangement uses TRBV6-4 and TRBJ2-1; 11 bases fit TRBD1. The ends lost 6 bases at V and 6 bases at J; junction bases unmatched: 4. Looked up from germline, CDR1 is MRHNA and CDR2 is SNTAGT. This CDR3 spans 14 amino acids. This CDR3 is CASSPGTGGNEQFF. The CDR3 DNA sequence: TGTGCCAGCAGCCCCGGGACAGGGGGCAATGAGCAGTTCTTC.

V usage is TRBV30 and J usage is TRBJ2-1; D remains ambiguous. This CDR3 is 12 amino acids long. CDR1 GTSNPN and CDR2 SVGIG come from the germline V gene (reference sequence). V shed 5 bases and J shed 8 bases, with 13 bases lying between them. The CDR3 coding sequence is TGTGCCTGGGACGGGTCAAGCTATGAGCAGTTCTTC. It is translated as CAWDGSSYEQFF.

This CDR3 is CASSLRDRAYNEQFF. As DNA, the CDR3 is TGTGCCAGCAGCCTTCGGGACAGGGCGTACAATGAGCAGTTCTTC. The genes are TRBV7-9 and TRBJ2-1, with 9 bases matching TRBD1. This CDR3 region has 15 residues. From germline, CDR1 is SEHNR and CDR2 FQNEAQ (reference sequence). J was trimmed by 4 bases and V by 5 bases; bases with no gene match: 6.

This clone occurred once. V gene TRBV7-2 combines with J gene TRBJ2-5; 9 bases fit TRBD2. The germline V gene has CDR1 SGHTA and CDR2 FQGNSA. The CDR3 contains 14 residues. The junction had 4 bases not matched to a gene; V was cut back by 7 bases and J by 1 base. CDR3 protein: CASNRRGGQETQYF. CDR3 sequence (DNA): TGTGCCAGCAATCGGCGGGGGGGCCAAGAGACCCAGTACTTC.

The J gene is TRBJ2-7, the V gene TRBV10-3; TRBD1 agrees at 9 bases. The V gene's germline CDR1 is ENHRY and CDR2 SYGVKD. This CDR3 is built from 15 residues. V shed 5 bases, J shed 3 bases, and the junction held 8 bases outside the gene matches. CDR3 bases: TGTGCCATCAGTACCGGGACAGGGACAAACTACGAGCAGTACTTC. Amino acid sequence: CAISTGTGTNYEQYF.

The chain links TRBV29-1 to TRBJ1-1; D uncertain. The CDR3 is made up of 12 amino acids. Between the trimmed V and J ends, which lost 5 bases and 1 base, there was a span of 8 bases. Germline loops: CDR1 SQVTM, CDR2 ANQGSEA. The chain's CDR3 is CSVPRGNTEAFF. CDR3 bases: TGCAGCGTTCCGCGGGGGAACACTGAAGCTTTCTTT.

The CDR3 bases are TGTGCCAGCAGCGACAGGGCTTTGAAAGCTTTCTTT. Amino acid sequence: CASSDRALKAFF. This chain uses TRBV28 with TRBJ1-1, with 7 bases that match TRBD1. Trimming removed 6 bases from V and 9 bases from J; junction bases left unmatched: 7. The CDR3 runs to 12 residues. Germline lookup yields CDR1 MDHEN and CDR2 SYDVKM.

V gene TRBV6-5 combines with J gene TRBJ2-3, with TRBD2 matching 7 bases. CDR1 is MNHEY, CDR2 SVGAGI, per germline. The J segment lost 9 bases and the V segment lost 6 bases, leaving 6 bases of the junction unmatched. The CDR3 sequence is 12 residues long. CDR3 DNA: TGTGCCAGCAGATCCCGGGGGGAGACGCAGTATTTT. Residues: CASRSRGETQYF.

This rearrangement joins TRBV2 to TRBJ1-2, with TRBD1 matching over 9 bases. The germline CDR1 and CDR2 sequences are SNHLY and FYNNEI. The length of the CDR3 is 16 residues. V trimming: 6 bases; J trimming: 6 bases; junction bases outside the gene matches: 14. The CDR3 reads CASRPGQGALYHGYTF. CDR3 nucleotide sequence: TGTGCCAGCAGGCCGGGACAGGGTGCCCTCTATCATGGCTACACCTTC.

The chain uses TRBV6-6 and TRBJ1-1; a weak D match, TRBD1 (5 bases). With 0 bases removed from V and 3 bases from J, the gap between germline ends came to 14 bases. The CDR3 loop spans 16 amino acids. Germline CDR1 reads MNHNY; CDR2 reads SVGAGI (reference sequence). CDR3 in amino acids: CASSYSTTGDHTEAFF. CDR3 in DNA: TGTGCCAGCAGTTACTCGACTACGGGGGACCACACTGAAGCTTTCTTT.

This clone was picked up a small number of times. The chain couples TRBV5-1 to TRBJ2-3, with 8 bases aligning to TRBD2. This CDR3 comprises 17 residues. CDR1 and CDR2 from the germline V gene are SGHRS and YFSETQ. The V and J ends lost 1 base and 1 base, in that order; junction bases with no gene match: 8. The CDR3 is CASSLSPSGLGTDTQYF. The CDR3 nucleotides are TGCGCCAGCAGCTTGTCCCCTAGCGGGTTGGGCACAGATACGCAGTATTTT.

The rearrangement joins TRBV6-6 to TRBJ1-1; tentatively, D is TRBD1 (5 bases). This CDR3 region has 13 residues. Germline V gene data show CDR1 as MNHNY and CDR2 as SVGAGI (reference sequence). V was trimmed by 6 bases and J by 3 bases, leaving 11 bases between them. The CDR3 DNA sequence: TGTGCCAGCAGCTGGGGGGGGGACACTGAAGCTTTCTTT. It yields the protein CASSWGGDTEAFF.

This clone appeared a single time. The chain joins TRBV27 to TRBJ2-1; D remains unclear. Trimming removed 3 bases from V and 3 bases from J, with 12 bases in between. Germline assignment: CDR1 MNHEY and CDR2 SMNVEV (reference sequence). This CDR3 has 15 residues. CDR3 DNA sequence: TGTGCCAGCAGTTTTCGAGCTGGCAACTACAATGAGCAGTTCTTC. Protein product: CASSFRAGNYNEQFF.

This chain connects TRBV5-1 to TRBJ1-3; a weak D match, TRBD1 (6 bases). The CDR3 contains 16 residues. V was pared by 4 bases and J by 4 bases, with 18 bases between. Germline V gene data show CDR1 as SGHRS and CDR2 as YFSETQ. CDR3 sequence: CASSQGGGLKGNTIYF. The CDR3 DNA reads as TGCGCCAGCAGCCAGGGAGGGGGGCTGAAAGGAAACACCATATATTTT. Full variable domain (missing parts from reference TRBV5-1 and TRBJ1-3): KAGVTQTPRYLIKTRGQQVTLSCSPISGHRSVSWYQQTPGQGLQFLFEYFSETQRNKGNFPGRFSGRQFSNSRSEMNVSTLELGDSALYLCASSQGGGLKGNTIYFGEGSWLTVV.

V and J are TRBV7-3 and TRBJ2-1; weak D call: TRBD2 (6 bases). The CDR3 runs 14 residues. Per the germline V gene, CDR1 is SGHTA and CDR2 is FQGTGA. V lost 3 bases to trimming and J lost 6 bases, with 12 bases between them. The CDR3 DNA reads TGTGCCAGCAGCTTGTCGCGGGACTCCAATGAGCAGTTCTTC. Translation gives CASSLSRDSNEQFF. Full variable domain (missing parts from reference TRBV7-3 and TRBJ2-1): GAGVSQTPSNKVTEKGKYVELRCDPISGHTALYWYRQSLGQGPEFLIYFQGTGAADDSGLPNDRFFAVRPEGSVSTLKIQRTERGDSAVYLCASSLSRDSNEQFFGPGTRLTVL.

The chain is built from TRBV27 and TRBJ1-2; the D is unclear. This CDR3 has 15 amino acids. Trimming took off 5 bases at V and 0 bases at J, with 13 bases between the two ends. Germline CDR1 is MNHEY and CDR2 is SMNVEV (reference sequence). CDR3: CASSPLPPPNYGYTF. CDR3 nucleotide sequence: TGTGCCAGCAGTCCCCTGCCCCCCCCTAACTATGGCTACACCTTC.